The following is a T cell receptor (beta chain) sequence with its context. Per the original methods: Reference gene primer amplification gave nucleated cell count estimates. Measured with immunoSEQ multiplex PCR; TCRdb has only the in-frame clones, and not every one. D and trimming come from the DNA, and the V and J calls and clone size come from that table. Among 250,000 to 350,000 clones listed, around nine tenths were seen once. This sample stems from a study of blood T cell repertoires in COVID-19. Across the study: From the United States, Italy and Spain came samples of acute and convalescent COVID-19. T cells, B-cell-depleted T cells, or PBMCs provided the cDNA or gDNA that served as material.

Per the germline V gene, CDR1 is MNHNY and CDR2 is SVGAGI (reference sequence). The CDR3 is made up of 12 amino acids. Trimming took 3 bases from V and 13 from J, leaving 13 bases between them. V is TRBV6-6 and J is TRBJ2-1; D may be TRBD2 (5 bases). This TCR was recovered from a young man with acute or convalescent COVID-19. Material for sequencing was peripheral blood. The CDR3 DNA reads as TGTGCCAGCAGTTATGGCGGGTATCGACAGTTCTTC. Its translation is CASSYGGYRQFF.